The 30 T cell receptor beta chains below all came from one sample that was sequenced in a study of tumor-infiltrating lymphocytes in oesophageal squamous cell carcinoma. MiXCR, run by TCRdb on the PCR reads, gives a single entry per CDR3 protein. The table has some 12,000 distinct CDR3 sequences, less than 65% seen once. Sequenced material: esophageal tumor tissue. These receptors all stem from a male donor with esophageal squamous cell carcinoma.

This clonotype was seen many times. The V and J genes are TRBV6-1 and TRBJ2-1; no definite D call. The CDR3 is made up of 11 amino acids. Germline V gives CDR1 MNHNS, CDR2 SASEGT. Trimming left V 5 bases short and J 6 bases short, with 5 bases between. CDR3 loop: CASSLGNEQFF. The CDR3 region has the DNA TGTGCCAGCAGTCTCGGCAATGAGCAGTTCTTC.

This clonotype has only a few counts. The chain is built from TRBV7-3 and TRBJ2-4; TRBD2 aligns across 13 bases. The assigned J gene may be wrong: the sequence end matches TRBJ2-1 better. This CDR3 is built from 16 residues. Germline V lookup: CDR1 SGHTA, CDR2 FQGTGA. This chain's CDR3 is CASSLIGLAGANEQFF. CDR3 DNA sequence: TGTGCCAGCAGCTTAATCGGACTAGCGGGAGCCAATGAGCAGTTCTTC.

To note about this clonotype: The junction departs from the called germline gene at one end, perhaps through a read error. The chain recombines TRBV28 with TRBJ2-7; the D gene is possibly TRBD2 (7 bases). Germline loops: CDR1 MDHEN, CDR2 SYDVKM. This CDR3 region has 12 residues. The CDR3 DNA follows: TGTGCCAGCAAACTACCCTCCGGCGGGGGCGAATTC. Protein sequence: CASKLPSGGGEF.

Many counts were recorded for this clonotype. The rearrangement joins TRBV24-1 to TRBJ2-7; 9 bases map to TRBD2. The CDR3 has 15 amino acids. V lost 3 bases and J lost 5; bases outside the gene matches: 7. Per germline, CDR1 KGHDR and CDR2 SFDVKD. Written as DNA, the CDR3 is TGTGCCACCAGTGATACTAGCGGGTATGGTGACGAGCAGTACTTC. It yields the protein CATSDTSGYGDEQYF.

The V gene is TRBV7-8, the J gene TRBJ2-5; D remains ambiguous. Near its end, the DNA agrees better with TRBJ1-2, so the J call may be wrong. The CDR3 runs 14 residues. CDR1 SGHVS and CDR2 FQNEAQ come from the germline V gene. Here the CDR3 reads CASSLGRANYGYTF. CDR3 DNA: TGTGCCAGCAGCTTAGGTCGGGCCAACTATGGCTACACCTTC.

This clonotype was counted a few times. A single base separates this from a much larger clone, so it may be a read error. Written as DNA, the CDR3 is TGTGCCAGCAACTTAGGGGAATTTGGCGGGAGGGCCCGCGAGCAGTTCTTC. Translated, it gives CASNLGEFGGRAREQFF. The V call is TRBV11-3, the J call TRBJ2-3; 9 bases fit TRBD2. With the DNA end fitting TRBJ2-1 better, the J assignment may be wrong. From germline, CDR1 is SGHNT and CDR2 YENEEA. The CDR3 runs to 17 residues.

The J gene is TRBJ2-3, the V gene TRBV7-9; 12 bases fit TRBD2. The length of the CDR3 is 16 residues. Trimming took 1 base from V and 5 from J; bases not matched to a gene: 4. In germline, CDR1 is SEHNR, CDR2 FQNEAQ (reference sequence). CDR3: CASSLGTSGMGDTQYF. The DNA for the CDR3 is TGTGCCAGCAGCTTAGGGACTAGCGGGATGGGAGATACGCAGTATTTT.

The chain joins TRBV7-3 to TRBJ1-1; D unresolved. Deletions cut 5 bases from V and 3 bases from J, with 10 bases between. The V gene's germline CDR1 is SGHTA and CDR2 FQGTGA. The CDR3 loop spans 13 amino acids. The CDR3, as DNA: TGTGCCAGCAGCCAGACTCCCGACACTGAAGCTTTCTTT. Protein product: CASSQTPDTEAFF.

In the case of this clonotype: The CDR3 does not close with the conserved phenylalanine or tryptophan, likely indicating a read error. The DNA is omitted, as the CDR3 cannot be located on it reliably, and the CDR3 follows TCRdb's listing. This chain links TRBV7-2 with TRBJ2-3; the table gives TRBD1 as D, unverified against the DNA. The CDR3 adds up to 18 amino acids, both ends counted. Germline loops: CDR1 SGHTA, CDR2 FQGNSA. CDR3 residues: CASSLEALDRGYEQYFGP.

This chain joins TRBV18 and TRBJ2-3; 7 nucleotides line up with TRBD1. Looked up from germline, CDR1 is KGHSH and CDR2 is LQKENI. J lost 8 bases, V lost 0 bases, and 2 bases had no gene match. The CDR3 is 13 amino acids. The CDR3: CASSPPDRATQYF. The CDR3 DNA follows: TGTGCCAGCTCACCACCAGACAGGGCTACGCAGTATTTT.

This clonotype showed up just a few times. The chain combines TRBV20-1 with TRBJ2-5; 7 nucleotides line up with TRBD2. The J call may be in error: the DNA end matches TRBJ2-7 better. This CDR3 contains 13 residues. In germline, CDR1 is DFQATT, CDR2 SNEGSKA (reference sequence). This CDR3 is CSASGRTAYEQYF. The DNA of the CDR3 is TGCAGTGCTAGCGGGAGGACGGCCTACGAGCAGTACTTC.

To note about this clonotype: A much larger clone lies one base from this, so it may be a read error. The chain joins TRBV5-1 to TRBJ2-1; unclear D gene. Trimming removed 1 base from V and 15 bases from J, with 8 bases in between. Looked up from germline, CDR1 is SGHRS and CDR2 is YFSETQ. The CDR3 extends over 10 amino acids. The CDR3 loop reads CASSLLCRFF. Written as DNA, the CDR3 is TGCGCCAGCAGCTTGCTCTGCAGGTTCTTC.

The CDR3 bases are TGTGCCAGCAGGGGATCTAAAGAGACCCAGTACTTC. It encodes CASRGSKETQYF. The V gene is TRBV6-2 or TRBV6-3, the J gene TRBJ2-1; D uncertain. The J call may be mistaken, given a closer DNA end match to TRBJ2-5. The germline V gene encodes CDR1 MNHEY and CDR2 SVGEGT. CDR3 size: 12 residues.

This clonotype is termed medium-sized. A much bigger clone sits one base away, suggesting this may be a read error. The rearrangement uses TRBV7-9 and TRBJ2-1; a weak D match, TRBD1 (6 bases). The better agreement between TRBJ2-7 and the DNA end casts doubt on the J call. This CDR3 spans 16 amino acids. In germline, CDR1 is SEHNR, CDR2 FQNEAQ (reference sequence). The CDR3 nucleotides are TGTGCCAGCAGCTCCTGGACAGTGAGCTCCTACAATGAGCAGTACTTC. It specifies CASSSWTVSSYNEQYF.

The chain carries TRBV7-6 and TRBJ2-2, with 9 bases fitting TRBD2. V shed 5 bases and J 4 bases; nucleotides not matched to a gene: 11. The CDR3 covers 17 residues. CDR1 and CDR2 (germline): SGHVS, FNYEAQ. The CDR3 here is CASSLRTSEGRTGELFF. CDR3 sequence (DNA): TGTGCCAGCAGCCTCAGGACTAGCGAGGGACGCACCGGGGAGCTGTTTTTT. Full variable domain (remainder filled in from reference TRBV7-6 and TRBJ2-2): GAGVSQSPRYKVTKRGQDVALRCDPISGHVSLYWYRQALGQGPEFLTYFNYEAQQDKSGLPNDRFSAERPEGSISTLTIQRTEQRDSAMYRCASSLRTSEGRTGELFFGEGSRLTVL.

The chain is built from TRBV7-8 and TRBJ2-7; D possibly corresponds to TRBD2 (5 bases). This CDR3 spans 15 amino acids. V was pared by 1 base and J by 1 base, with 11 bases between. Germline V gives CDR1 SGHVS, CDR2 FQNEAQ. CDR3 sequence: CASSLGRERSYEQYF. The CDR3 DNA follows: TGTGCCAGCAGCTTAGGTCGGGAACGGTCCTACGAGCAGTACTTC.

J is TRBJ2-1 and V is TRBV6-1; 12 bases map to TRBD2. The V segment lost 5 bases and the J segment 15 bases; nucleotides outside the gene matches: 11. Germline assignment: CDR1 MNHNS and CDR2 SASEGT. This CDR3 is 14 amino acids long. Here the CDR3 reads CASSPRTSGTGLFF. CDR3 nucleotides: TGTGCCAGCAGTCCTCGGACTAGCGGGACGGGTTTGTTCTTC.

This clonotype occurred a few times. The gene calls are TRBV7-8 and TRBJ2-7; the match to TRBD1 covers 9 bases. Near its end, the DNA agrees better with TRBJ2-5, so the J call may be wrong. This CDR3 region has 15 residues. Germline loops: CDR1 SGHVS, CDR2 FQNEAQ. The CDR3 nucleotides are TGTGCCAGCAGCTTAGGGGGACAGGGCCAAGAGACCCAGTACTTC. Translation gives CASSLGGQGQETQYF.

The genes are TRBV12-3 or TRBV12-4 and TRBJ2-5, with TRBD2 matching over 7 bases. The CDR3 has 15 residues. Trimming removed 3 bases from V and 11 bases from J; junction bases left unmatched: 15. The CDR3 region has the DNA TGTGCCAGCAGTTTGTCGAGGGACTACCCGGGGGAGCAGTACTTC. Its translation: CASSLSRDYPGEQYF.

About this clonotype: A junction end diverges from the germline sequence, so it may reflect a read error. The J gene is TRBJ2-7, the V gene TRBV7-6; a weak D match, TRBD2 (8 bases). The J call is uncertain, as TRBJ2-5 better fits the DNA end. CDR3 length equals 16 residues. Germline loops: CDR1 SGHVS, CDR2 FNYEAQ. CDR3 loop: CASSPGGTGGRETQYF. The CDR3 region has the DNA TGTGCTAGCAGCCCAGGGGGGACGGGGGGGCGAGAGACCCAGTACTTC.

The chain links TRBV11-2 to TRBJ2-3; 11 bases are shared with TRBD2. Germline values: CDR1 SGHAT, CDR2 FQNNGV. The CDR3 runs 18 residues. The trim removed 3 bases at V and 2 bases at J, leaving 10 bases unmatched. The CDR3 DNA sequence: TGTGCCAGCAGCTTCACTGTGACTAGCGGGGTAATCACAGATACGCAGTATTTT. It codes for CASSFTVTSGVITDTQYF.

The chain has TRBV7-3 and TRBJ2-1; 9 positions agree with TRBD1. The end of the DNA aligns better with TRBJ2-5, so the J call may be wrong. The CDR3 contains 14 residues. CDR1 and CDR2 from the germline V gene are SGHTA and FQGTGA. CDR3 DNA sequence: TGTGCCAGCAGCCTACAGGGGGCTGGGGAGACCCAGTACTTC. Protein sequence: CASSLQGAGETQYF.

This clonotype was counted once. Since the CDR3 does not end with the conserved phenylalanine or tryptophan, this likely comes from a read error. Because the CDR3's place on the DNA is in doubt, the DNA is left out and the CDR3 is given as listed by TCRdb. The chain carries TRBV6-8 and TRBJ1-1; the D call TRBD1 from the table was never checked on the DNA. The CDR3 is 17 residues long, ends included. Looked up from germline, CDR1 is MNHGY and CDR2 is SAAAGT. The chain's CDR3 is CASSVIAGASTSSTSAQ.

V gene TRBV7-4 combines with J gene TRBJ1-1; 11 bases are a match to TRBD1. After removal of 5 bases from V and 1 base from J, the junction contained 9 bases not matched to a gene. The germline V gene encodes CDR1 SGHVT and CDR2 SQSDAQ. The CDR3 sequence is 17 residues long. The CDR3 DNA sequence: TGTGCCAGCAGCAAGGGACAGGGGGGTGCACGGAACACTGAAGCTTTCTTT. This gives the protein CASSKGQGGARNTEAFF.

The V call is TRBV6-6, the J call TRBJ1-2, with D possibly TRBD1 on 5 matching bases. The V end lost 0 bases, the J end lost 1 base, and 9 bases lay between the germline ends. CDR1 MNHNY and CDR2 SVGAGI come from the germline V gene (reference sequence). The CDR3 has 15 amino acids. CDR3 nucleotide sequence: TGTGCCAGCAGTTACTCAAGACAGATTAACTATGGCTACACCTTC. Protein product: CASSYSRQINYGYTF.

This clonotype was seen a handful of times. The rearrangement links TRBV7-6 to TRBJ2-3; TRBD2 matches 8 bases. The germline CDR1 and CDR2 sequences are SGHVS and FNYEAQ. V dropped 4 bases and J dropped 0; count of bases not matched to a gene: 6. CDR3 size: 16 residues. The DNA for the CDR3 is TGTGCCAGCAGCTCCACAGCGGGAGCTAGCACAGATACGCAGTATTTT. Encoded protein: CASSSTAGASTDTQYF.

The V gene is TRBV7-8, the J gene TRBJ2-7; possibly TRBD1 for D (7 bases). The CDR3 spans 13 residues. Between the trimmed V and J ends, which lost 6 bases and 6 bases, there was a span of 15 bases. Germline values: CDR1 SGHVS, CDR2 FQNEAQ. This chain's CDR3 is CASRGYRGGEQYF. CDR3 coding DNA: TGTGCCAGCAGGGGGTACAGGGGAGGCGAGCAGTACTTC. Filled out from reference TRBV7-8 and TRBJ2-7, the complete variable domain reads GAGVSQSPRYKVAKRGQDVALRCDPISGHVSLFWYQQALGQGPEFLTYFQNEAQLDKSGLPSDRFFAERPEGSVSTLKIQRTQQEDSAVYLCASRGYRGGEQYFGPGTRLTVT.

Comment on this clonotype: Because the CDR3's place on the DNA is in doubt, the DNA is left out and the CDR3 is given as listed by TCRdb. The CDR3 here is CISVPETLWTSGDPNGNEQFF. The chain recombines TRBV7-5 with TRBJ1-1. TRBV7-5 is classified as a pseudogene. The CDR3 is made up of 21 amino acids, end residues included.

This clonotype was detected ten times or more. The rearrangement links TRBV19 to TRBJ2-5; D unclear. CDR1 is LNHDA and CDR2 is SQIVND in the germline V gene (reference sequence). The CDR3 sequence is 15 residues long. Trimming removed 3 bases at V and 4 bases at J, with 15 bases between. CDR3 in amino acids: CASSIYYVQGETQYF. In DNA form, the CDR3 reads TGTGCCAGTAGTATCTATTACGTTCAAGGAGAGACCCAGTACTTC.

This clonotype was picked up a small number of times. The genes are TRBV7-8 and TRBJ2-7; D is uncertain. Germline-derived CDR1 and CDR2 are SGHVS and FQNEAQ. The CDR3 runs 14 residues. Trimming removed 2 bases at V and 1 base at J, with 9 bases between. The CDR3 region has the DNA TGTGCCAGCAGCTTATGGTCACAGTCCTACGAGCAGTACTTC. It is translated as CASSLWSQSYEQYF.